The 5 T cell receptor beta chains below come from one sample, sequenced in a study of blood T cell repertoires in COVID-19. The assay was immunoSEQ multiplex PCR, and TCRdb's table has in-frame clones only and misses some. This table has fewer than 350,000 clones, around 89% appearing once. Material: PBMCs or T cells enriched from blood (not recorded which). The source is a woman younger than 30 with acute COVID-19.

The rearrangement uses TRBV7-2 and TRBJ2-2; D is perhaps TRBD2 (6 bases). CDR3 length equals 15 residues. The germline V gene has CDR1 SGHTA and CDR2 FQGNSA. V lost 2 bases, J lost 4 bases, and 11 bases lay in between. The CDR3 is CASSLLGSGTGELFF. The CDR3 DNA sequence: TGTGCCAGCAGCTTACTCGGGAGTGGCACCGGGGAGCTGTTTTTT.

This clone has a single count. The rearrangement links TRBV5-5 to TRBJ1-3; 9 bases fit TRBD1. V trimming: 4 bases; J trimming: 7 bases; junction bases outside the gene matches: 9. Germline V gene sequence: CDR1 SGHKS, CDR2 YYEKEE (reference sequence). The CDR3 covers 15 residues. CDR3 protein: CASSAGQGSVNTIYF. The CDR3 nucleotides read TGTGCCAGCAGCGCCGGACAGGGGTCTGTTAACACCATATATTTT.

The chain uses TRBV30 and TRBJ2-7; unclear D gene. V dropped 0 bases and J dropped 1 base, with 16 bases sitting between them. This CDR3 contains 16 residues. Germline V gene data show CDR1 as GTSNPN and CDR2 as SVGIG (reference sequence). CDR3 protein: CAWSVLSSFRSYEQYF. CDR3 coding DNA: TGTGCCTGGAGTGTACTCTCTTCGTTCCGGTCCTACGAGCAGTACTTC.

The rearrangement uses TRBV29-1 and TRBJ1-1; TRBD1 aligns across 7 bases. The CDR3 spans 15 residues. The V gene's germline CDR1 is SQVTM and CDR2 ANQGSEA. Trimming cost V 5 bases and J 3 bases; bases outside gene matches: 12. The CDR3 DNA is TGCAGCGTTACTCCTCGGACAGGTTCTGACACTGAAGCTTTCTTT. It translates to CSVTPRTGSDTEAFF.

The chain carries TRBV10-3 and TRBJ2-1; 11 positions match TRBD2. CDR1 ENHRY and CDR2 SYGVKD come from the germline V gene. The V segment lost 7 bases and the J segment 4 bases; nucleotides outside the gene matches: 9. This CDR3 region has 16 residues. The CDR3 protein is CAIKEETSGEYNEQFF. CDR3 coding DNA: TGTGCCATCAAAGAGGAGACTAGCGGGGAATACAATGAGCAGTTCTTC.